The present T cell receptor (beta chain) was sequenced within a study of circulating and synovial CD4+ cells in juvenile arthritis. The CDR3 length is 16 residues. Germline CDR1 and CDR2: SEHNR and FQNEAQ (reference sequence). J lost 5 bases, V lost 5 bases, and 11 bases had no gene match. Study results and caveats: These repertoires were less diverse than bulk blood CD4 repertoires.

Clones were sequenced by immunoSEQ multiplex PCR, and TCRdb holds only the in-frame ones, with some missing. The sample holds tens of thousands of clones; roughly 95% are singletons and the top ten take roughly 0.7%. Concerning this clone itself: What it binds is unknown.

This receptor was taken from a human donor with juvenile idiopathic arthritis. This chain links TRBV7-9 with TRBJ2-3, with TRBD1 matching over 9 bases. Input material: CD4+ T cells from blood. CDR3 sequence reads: CASSLGTGKRKDTQYF. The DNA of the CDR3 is TGTGCCAGCAGCCTCGGGACAGGGAAGAGGAAAGATACGCAGTATTTT.